A selection of T cell receptor beta chains follows, all from one sample in a study of preoperative IRX-2 immunotherapy in early breast cancer. Produced via immunoSEQ multiplex PCR; TCRdb's table is partial and in-frame only. The sample has fewer than 40,000 clones; nearly 95% are singletons. Sample collection occurred from a patient treated with IRX-2 immunotherapy. The receptors stem from a human donor with breast cancer. Both conserved end residues are part of each CDR3. The D gene is left open where the match is weak. Clone size appears in some rows only: once, few, many, or a class for an expanded clone.

abundance	v_gene	d_gene	j_gene	CDR3aa	CDR3nt
-	TRBV20-1	-	TRBJ1-1	CSASYTGLAFF	TGCAGTGCTAGTTATACGGGGCTAGCTTTCTTT
-	TRBV11-2	-	TRBJ2-1	CASSLWGAASQFF	TGTGCCAGCAGCTTATGGGGTGCGGCTAGCCAGTTCTTC
-	TRBV5-1	-	TRBJ2-2	CASSHDRTGELFF	TGCGCCAGCAGCCACGACAGAACCGGGGAGCTGTTTTTT
-	TRBV29-1	TRBD2	TRBJ2-7	CSVLTSGKEFYEQYF	TGCAGCGTTCTTACTAGCGGGAAGGAATTTTACGAGCAGTACTTC
-	TRBV7-2	TRBD2	TRBJ2-3	CASSYRLAGGLDTQYF	TGTGCCAGCAGCTACCGACTAGCGGGGGGGCTCGATACGCAGTATTTT
-	TRBV6-5	TRBD1	TRBJ1-5	CASRARDRGGQPQHF	TGTGCCAGCAGGGCCCGGGACAGGGGGGGTCAGCCCCAGCATTTT
-	TRBV7-7	-	TRBJ2-5	CASSLRGGRQETQYF	TGTGCTAGCAGCTTAAGGGGGGGCAGGCAAGAGACCCAGTACTTC
-	TRBV11-2	TRBD2	TRBJ2-7	CASSFRGTSGGEQYF	TGTGCCAGCAGCTTCCGAGGGACTAGCGGTGGCGAGCAGTACTTC
-	TRBV7-9	-	TRBJ1-4	CASSFRPQGLNEKLFF	TGTGCCAGCAGCTTTAGGCCCCAGGGGCTAAATGAAAAACTGTTTTTT
-	TRBV27	TRBD1	TRBJ1-2	CASSLRDQTGILYGYTF	TGTGCCAGCAGTTTAAGAGACCAGACAGGGATCCTCTATGGCTACACCTTC
-	TRBV21-1	-	TRBJ1-4	CASSNREGGVANEKLFF	TGTGCCAGCAGCAATAGGGAGGGGGGGGTGGCTAATGAAAAACTGTTTTTT
-	TRBV5-1	-	TRBJ2-3	CASRPGLSTDTQYF	TGCGCCAGCCGTCCTGGACTGAGCACAGATACGCAGTATTTT
-	TRBV15	-	TRBJ2-3	CATSRGGIGQYF	TGTGCCACCAGCAGAGGGGGAATTGGTCAGTATTTT
-	TRBV5-1	TRBD1	TRBJ1-1	CASASTGVNTEAFF	TGCGCCAGCGCTTCCACAGGGGTGAACACTGAAGCTTTCTTT
-	TRBV6-5	TRBD1	TRBJ2-7	CASSQRDRPYEQYF	TGTGCCAGCAGCCAACGGGACAGGCCCTACGAGCAGTACTTC
-	TRBV9	TRBD2	TRBJ2-3	CASSVSRGGTDTQYF	TGTGCCAGCAGCGTGTCACGGGGGGGGACAGATACGCAGTATTTT
-	TRBV29-1	-	TRBJ2-7	CSALRSGEEQYF	TGCAGCGCCCTACGCTCAGGGGAAGAGCAGTACTTC
once	TRBV4-1	-	TRBJ2-7	CASSQGAEQYF	TGCGCCAGCAGCCAAGGTGCCGAGCAGTACTTC
-	TRBV27	-	TRBJ1-1	CASSLSTGTEAFF	TGTGCCAGCAGTTTGTCCACAGGTACTGAAGCTTTCTTT
-	TRBV11-2	TRBD1	TRBJ1-2	CASPGQSYGYTF	TGTGCCAGCCCGGGACAGAGCTATGGCTACACCTTC
-	TRBV6-1	-	TRBJ2-2	CASSDSDTGELFF	TGTGCCAGCAGTGACTCAGACACCGGGGAGCTGTTTTTT
-	TRBV30	-	TRBJ1-2	CAWSSNYGYTF	TGTGCCTGGAGTAGTAACTATGGCTACACCTTC
-	TRBV7-6	-	TRBJ1-1	CASSPVPNTEAFF	TGTGCCAGCAGCCCCGTACCGAACACTGAAGCTTTCTTT
-	TRBV7-2	-	TRBJ1-3	CASRPDRVGNTIYF	TGTGCCAGCAGACCTGACCGCGTCGGAAACACCATATATTTT
-	TRBV11-3	-	TRBJ2-7	CASSLRGASYEQYF	TGTGCCAGCAGCTTACGAGGGGCCTCCTACGAGCAGTACTTC
-	TRBV28	-	TRBJ2-5	CASSLGGMETQYF	TGTGCCAGCAGTTTAGGGGGGATGGAGACCCAGTACTTC
-	TRBV11-3	-	TRBJ2-7	CASSLSGADYEQYF	TGTGCCAGCAGTCTCTCAGGGGCCGACTACGAGCAGTACTTC
-	TRBV7-9	-	TRBJ2-1	CASSLAETAGEQFF	TGTGCCAGCAGCTTAGCGGAGACAGCGGGTGAGCAGTTCTTC
-	TRBV5-1	-	TRBJ1-3	CASSLLGGQSSGNTIYF	TGCGCCAGCAGCTTATTGGGGGGACAAAGCTCTGGAAACACCATATATTTT
-	TRBV6-5	-	TRBJ2-4	CASGMGALNIQYF	TGTGCCAGCGGAATGGGAGCCCTAAACATTCAGTACTTC
-	TRBV10-3	TRBD2	TRBJ2-5	CAISEPDGTRKEEETQYF	TGTGCCATCAGTGAGCCAGACGGGACTAGGAAAGAAGAAGAGACCCAGTACTTC
-	TRBV10-3	TRBD1	TRBJ2-7	CAITGAGTDSEQYF	TGTGCCATCACAGGGGCCGGGACAGACAGCGAGCAGTACTTC
-	TRBV4-1	TRBD1	TRBJ1-2	CASSQGTGGLRGYTF	TGCGCCAGCAGCCAAGGAACAGGGGGCTTAAGAGGCTACACCTTC
once	TRBV2	-	TRBJ2-1	CASSNFYNEQFF	TGTGCCAGCAGTAACTTTTACAATGAGCAGTTCTTC